This entry lists 7 T cell receptor beta chains sequenced from one sample in a study of blood T cell repertoires in COVID-19 (dated by TCRdb to 2020 to 2021). The method was the immunoSEQ multiplex PCR assay. In its TCRdb copy, this immuneACCESS table keeps in-frame sequences only and misses some clones. Where compared with another copy, unresolved V genes explain less than half of these, and the others have no known cause. Here the sample has fewer than 300,000 clones; 85% to 90% occur a single time. The leading ten clones occupy about 12% of the sample. The sequenced sample was peripheral blood. These receptors all stem from a woman younger than 45 with COVID-19, enrolled during active disease.

The chain employs TRBV10-1 and TRBJ1-1; 9 bases match TRBD1. The CDR3 covers 17 residues. Trimming at V came to 7 bases and at J to 3 bases, leaving 15 bases not matched to a gene. Per germline, CDR1 WNHNN and CDR2 SYGVQD (reference sequence). In DNA form, the CDR3 reads TGCGCCAGCATGTTGCCGGACAGGGGCGGTTGGGACACTGAAGCTTTCTTT. Encoded protein: CASMLPDRGGWDTEAFF.

A note on this clone: The sample carries other DNA sequences with the same CDR3. The rearrangement links TRBV5-1 to TRBJ2-6, with a tentative D call TRBD1 (6 bases). This CDR3 is built from 15 residues. The V gene's germline CDR1 is SGHRS and CDR2 YFSETQ. V gave up 2 bases and J gave up 1 base, with 7 bases separating them. Here the CDR3 DNA reads TGCGCCAGCAGCTTAGGGGGTTCTGGGGCCAACGTCCTGACTTTC. Its translation: CASSLGGSGANVLTF.

The chain employs TRBV11-2 and TRBJ2-1, with TRBD2 matching over 9 bases. V was pared by 5 bases and J by 2 bases, with 7 bases of the junction left unmatched. Germline CDR1 SGHAT, CDR2 FQNNGV. The CDR3 has 16 residues. CDR3 bases: TGTGCCAGCAGCCCTCAAGCGGGGGGCGCCTACAATGAGCAGTTCTTC. Translation: CASSPQAGGAYNEQFF.

V usage is TRBV12-3 or TRBV12-4 and J usage is TRBJ2-5; D possibly corresponds to TRBD2 (7 bases). The ends were cut back, 7 bases at V and 6 bases at J, with 15 bases in the middle. The CDR3 runs 13 residues. CDR3: CASTLGGPQTQYF. Here the CDR3 DNA reads TGTGCCAGCACCCTCGGGGGGCCTCAGACCCAGTACTTC.

This sequence joins TRBV4-2 and TRBJ2-1; no reliable D call. This CDR3 comprises 13 residues. The V gene lost 1 base and the J gene lost 8 bases, with 9 bases spanning the gap. CDR1 and CDR2 (germline): LGHNA, YNFKEQ. The CDR3, as DNA: TGTGCCAGCAGCCAAGTAGCCCGGGATGAGCAGTTCTTC. It translates to CASSQVARDEQFF.

The chain joins TRBV6-1 to TRBJ1-5; D is possibly TRBD1 (6 bases). The CDR3 runs 15 residues. In germline, CDR1 is MNHNS, CDR2 SASEGT. Deletions cut 2 bases from V and 5 bases from J, with 13 bases between. The CDR3 region is CASSELQGRDQPQHF. CDR3 sequence (DNA): TGTGCCAGCAGTGAACTGCAGGGGAGGGATCAGCCCCAGCATTTT.

This clone appeared once. This chain's CDR3 is CASSQTGKKETQYF. The CDR3, as DNA: TGCGCCAGCAGCCAGACAGGGAAAAAAGAGACCCAGTACTTC. The genes are TRBV4-1 and TRBJ2-5; TRBD1 agrees at 7 bases. Germline values: CDR1 MGHRA, CDR2 YSYEKL. J lost 3 bases, V lost 3 bases, and 4 bases had no gene match. The CDR3 contains 14 residues.